This T cell receptor (beta chain) came from a study of Graves' ophthalmopathy and Graves' hyperthyroidism (dated by TCRdb to 2017 to 2018). Some background on the complete study: Peripheral blood was collected at initial diagnosis, prior to any treatment. The study used TCR beta repertoire signatures to distinguish Graves' ophthalmopathy from Graves' hyperthyroidism and to predict progression to ophthalmopathy. In total, 135 blood samples were TCR-sequenced: 43 ophthalmopathy, approximately 80 hyperthyroidism and approximately 17 hyperthyroidism-to-ophthalmopathy patients. The 75 to 100 discovery patients were randomly split 7:3 into training and test sets. In over five hyperthyroidism patients, the T-cell repertoires found in thyroid tissue were compared with those found in blood. After sampling, hyperthyroidism patients received methimazole starting at 30 mg daily, and ophthalmopathy patients received high-dose intravenous methylprednisolone. To explore V-J signatures that distinguish ophthalmopathy from hyperthyroidism, a discovery set of about a hundred patients was enrolled, made up of 43 with ophthalmopathy and fewer than 60 with stable hyperthyroidism. An independent validation cohort comprised 18 hyperthyroidism patients and roughly 15 patients who later progressed from hyperthyroidism to ophthalmopathy.

Concerning this clonotype itself: The clone's antigen remains unknown. The input lacks base qualities; no much larger clone sits a single base away.

For repertoire sequencing, TCR beta CDR3 regions were amplified from RNA transcripts. A first-round RT-PCR used HTBI primers with the Qiagen OneStep RT-PCR kit, followed by a second-round multiplex PCR, size selection and purification. Libraries were sequenced on an Illumina HiSeq2000 using paired-end 100 bp reads. In the source study's methods: Reads were processed with SOAPnuke, discarding reads with adapters, uncalled bases, mean Phred below 15, or no exact constant-primer or identifier match. High-quality paired reads were merged with COPE v1.2.5. Unique nucleotide sequences were defined as clonotypes and aligned to IMGT TRB V, D and J references using MiTCR v1.1. The analysis was limited to V-J combinations with a frequency above 0.0001, which together covered 99% to 99.2% of the repertoires. A TCR clonal expansion and chaos score per V-J combination was defined as the ratio of F50 clonal expansion to chaos observed in the TCRdist matrix. Welch's t-statistics and random forest were used to narrow the features down to 13 V-J combinations, which were then fed into a naive Bayes classifier. The Morisita-Horn index was used to measure how similar the thyroid and blood repertoires were. TCRdb passed the public sequencing reads through fastp at Q25 and MiXCR, retaining productive beta sequences. Rows are combined by CDR3 protein, so each entry shows the most common genes and DNA. For this entry, the V and J calls and clone size follow TCRdb and not the study's own pipeline. The sample includes over 500,000 distinct CDR3 sequences, with about 20% observed a single time. The top ten constitute more than 5.5% of the sample.

The paper as a whole reports these results and caveats: In validation, the model predicted ophthalmopathy progression with 70.59% sensitivity and 72% to 80% specificity; fewer than 15 predicted patients were CT-confirmed with GO in a median of about 6.1 months. Among expanded thyroid clonotypes with frequency above 0.001, most also showed up in blood, which suggests that blood repertoires may reflect the thyroid immune response. Ophthalmopathy was separated from stable hyperthyroidism by the 13-signature model with about 85% sensitivity and less than 82% specificity in cross-validation and with 80%/75% in the test set. Sample size was not predetermined statistically, and investigators were not blinded to group allocation.

According to the germline V gene, CDR1 reads LGHNT and CDR2 reads FRNRAP. The CDR3, from cysteine to phenylalanine, totals 14 residues. Left in the record is the CDR3 DNA by itself, 42 bases read in frame from the first base. V sheds 1 base and J sheds 3 bases, leaving 9 bases between their ends. A patient counted as having stable hyperthyroidism if there was no progression to ophthalmopathy within 18 months of follow-up. Hyperthyroidism patients were newly diagnosed, with disease duration under 2 months, and aged 18 to 65 years. Patients with other autoimmune diseases, uncontrolled infections, pregnancy or lactation were excluded from the study. Clinical symptoms, serum thyroxine, TRAb, thyroid ultrasound and orbital computed tomography formed the basis of the diagnosis. PBMCs were isolated from about 9.1 ml of fresh peripheral blood by Ficoll-Paque density gradient centrifugation. Trizol reagent was used to extract the total RNA, and its quality was then checked on an Agilent 2100 Bioanalyzer.

Sequencing input: peripheral blood. The sequence joins TRBV12-5 to TRBJ1-2; a confident D gene designation cannot be given. This receptor was taken from a woman under 30 with stable Graves' hyperthyroidism. Some clones in this sample may be carry-over from other donors' samples. Donor details come from another sample of the same person, matched by shared clones. The DNA sequence is given as TGTGCTAGTGGTTTGGGGCAGTCCCACTATGGCTACACCTTC. This yields the protein CASGLGQSHYGYTF.